The rows below give T cell receptor beta chains drawn from one sample of a study of T cell responses to AZD1222 COVID-19 vaccine. Clones were read by immunoSEQ multiplex PCR, and TCRdb kept only the in-frame ones, dropping some. The sample consists of tens of thousands of clones, around 89% of them appearing once. This specimen was peripheral blood, taken on day 0 of AZD1222 vaccination. These receptors all stem from an adult in good health. CDR3s include the opening cysteine and the closing phenylalanine or tryptophan. Clone size is given for some rows only: seen once, a few or many times, or a class if the clone is expanded.

CDR3,V,size,J
CASSPGQGALAFF,TRBV5-1,.,TRBJ1-1
CASRIGQIGIYGYTF,TRBV2,.,TRBJ1-2
CASNGDRVAYGYTF,TRBV7-2,.,TRBJ1-2
CSVKLGNAGELFF,TRBV29-1,.,TRBJ2-2
CASSYSTGTGTDTQYF,TRBV5-1,.,TRBJ2-3
CASSSGTVVNTQYF,TRBV7-9,once,TRBJ2-3
CASSYSGASSYNEQFF,TRBV6-5,.,TRBJ2-1
CASSYSGKLFF,TRBV6-5,.,TRBJ1-4
CASSSTGPGNTIYF,TRBV18,few,TRBJ1-3
CASSETENTEAFF,TRBV2,.,TRBJ1-1
CASSGGVPAGGRLSNEQFF,TRBV28,.,TRBJ2-1
CASSQGLAGAGNIQYF,TRBV6-2/TRBV6-3,once,TRBJ2-4
CASSLVGTSGTYNEQFF,TRBV7-8,.,TRBJ2-1
CASSPFTGDFFSGNTIYF,TRBV18,.,TRBJ1-3
CAISRGANNSPLHF,TRBV10-3,.,TRBJ1-6
CATSRGDRLSGNTIYF,TRBV15,.,TRBJ1-3
CASRKRTGFDTEAFF,TRBV19,few,TRBJ1-1
CASSFALAGSSSYNEQFF,TRBV5-1,.,TRBJ2-1
CASSLDFGSYTGELFF,TRBV5-8,.,TRBJ2-2
CASSRRKDSNQPQHF,TRBV6-5,.,TRBJ1-5
CASSPWDSISHGYTF,TRBV6-5,few,TRBJ1-2
CASSPRSTNEKLFF,TRBV28,.,TRBJ1-4
CASSQGTSGNEQFF,TRBV3-1/TRBV3-2,.,TRBJ2-1
CASKTRSEDTQYF,TRBV12-3/TRBV12-4,once,TRBJ2-3
CAWRRSLTDTEAFF,TRBV30,.,TRBJ1-1
CASTLAASGQKNEQFF,TRBV7-2,.,TRBJ2-1
CASTTGGSNQPQHF,TRBV2,.,TRBJ1-5
CASSRDRVLSYGYTF,TRBV19,.,TRBJ1-2
CASSYGQGGYGYTF,TRBV6-5,.,TRBJ1-2
CASSGGLVNTGELFF,TRBV11-2,.,TRBJ2-2
CASSARDRGRYDEQFF,TRBV2,.,TRBJ2-1
CASSLNPGTAPTYYGYTF,TRBV27,once,TRBJ1-2